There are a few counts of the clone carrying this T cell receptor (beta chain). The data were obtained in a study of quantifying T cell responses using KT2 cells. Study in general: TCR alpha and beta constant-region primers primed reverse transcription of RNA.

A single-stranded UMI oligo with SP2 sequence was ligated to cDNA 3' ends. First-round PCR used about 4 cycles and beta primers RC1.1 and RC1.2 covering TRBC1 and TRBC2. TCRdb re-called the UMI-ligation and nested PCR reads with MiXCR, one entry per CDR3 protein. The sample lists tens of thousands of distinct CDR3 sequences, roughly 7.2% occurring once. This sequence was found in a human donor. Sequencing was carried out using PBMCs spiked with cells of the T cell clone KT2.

CDR3 coding DNA: TGTGCCAGCCGCCGGGTGGGCACTGAAGCTTTCTTT. It codes for CASRRVGTEAFF. This chain connects TRBV27 to TRBJ1-1; D is undetermined. V gave up 8 bases and J gave up 4 bases, with 11 bases separating them. The CDR3 covers 12 residues. Germline CDR1 and CDR2: MNHEY and SMNVEV (reference sequence).